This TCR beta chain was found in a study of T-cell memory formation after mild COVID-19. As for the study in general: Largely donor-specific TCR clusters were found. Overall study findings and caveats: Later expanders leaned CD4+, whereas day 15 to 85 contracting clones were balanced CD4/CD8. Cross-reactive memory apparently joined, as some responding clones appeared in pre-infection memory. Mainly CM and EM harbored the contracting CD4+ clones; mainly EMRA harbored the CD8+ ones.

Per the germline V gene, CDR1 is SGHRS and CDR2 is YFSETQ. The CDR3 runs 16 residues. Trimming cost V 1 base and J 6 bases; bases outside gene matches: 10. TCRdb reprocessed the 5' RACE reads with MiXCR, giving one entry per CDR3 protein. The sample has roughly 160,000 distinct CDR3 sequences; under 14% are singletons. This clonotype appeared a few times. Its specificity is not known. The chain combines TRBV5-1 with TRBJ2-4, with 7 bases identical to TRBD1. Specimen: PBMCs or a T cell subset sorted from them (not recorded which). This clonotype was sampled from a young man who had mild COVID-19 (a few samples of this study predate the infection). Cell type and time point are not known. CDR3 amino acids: CASSLLSAAGGNIQYF. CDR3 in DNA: TGCGCCAGCAGCTTGCTTTCTGCGGCAGGGGGAAACATTCAGTACTTC.